Below, 2 T cell receptor beta chains from the same sample are listed, as sequenced in a study of cytomegalovirus exposure and HLA in healthy donors. The PCR contained 60 Vbeta and 13 Jbeta primers. Profiling relied on immunoSEQ multiplex PCR, and the TCRdb table lists in-frame clones only, not all of them. The sample comprises approximately 180,000 clones, more than 70% of which are singletons, and roughly 0.99% rests with the top ten. Source material: PBMCs. The receptor source for this set is a woman in her thirties or forties in good health and CMV-seronegative.

V usage is TRBV25-1 and J usage is TRBJ1-1; D is perhaps TRBD1 (5 bases). The germline V and J ends were trimmed by 3 bases and 4 bases, with 18 bases remaining between them. The CDR3 extends over 16 amino acids. From germline, CDR1 is MGHDK and CDR2 SYGVNS. The CDR3 here is CASSEISSGVFTEAFF. In nucleotides, the CDR3 is TGTGCCAGCAGTGAGATCTCGTCGGGGGTTTTCACTGAAGCTTTCTTT.

This clone was recorded a few times. The chain joins TRBV2 to TRBJ2-3, with 11 bases identical to TRBD1. CDR3 length equals 16 residues. With 8 bases clipped from V and 3 bases from J, the junction kept 10 bases outside the gene matches. The germline gives CDR1 SNHLY, CDR2 FYNNEI. The CDR3: CASGLSGQGATDTQYF. DNA for the CDR3: TGTGCCAGCGGCCTAAGCGGACAGGGGGCAACAGATACGCAGTATTTT.